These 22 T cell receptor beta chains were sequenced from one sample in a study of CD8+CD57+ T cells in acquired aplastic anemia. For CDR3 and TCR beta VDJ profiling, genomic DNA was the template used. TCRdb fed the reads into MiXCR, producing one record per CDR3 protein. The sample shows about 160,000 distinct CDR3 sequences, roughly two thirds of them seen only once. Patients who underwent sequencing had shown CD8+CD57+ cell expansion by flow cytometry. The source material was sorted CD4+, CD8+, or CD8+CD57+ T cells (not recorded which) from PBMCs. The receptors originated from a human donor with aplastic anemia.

CDR3 residues: CASKEGTGVSYEQYF. CDR3 sequence (DNA): TGTGCCAGCAAGGAAGGGACAGGCGTGTCCTACGAGCAGTACTTC. This rearrangement joins TRBV5-8 to TRBJ2-7; TRBD1 aligns across 8 bases. CDR1 and CDR2 from the germline V gene are SGHTS and YDEGEE. V lost 6 bases and J lost 1; bases outside the gene matches: 9. The CDR3 consists of 15 residues.

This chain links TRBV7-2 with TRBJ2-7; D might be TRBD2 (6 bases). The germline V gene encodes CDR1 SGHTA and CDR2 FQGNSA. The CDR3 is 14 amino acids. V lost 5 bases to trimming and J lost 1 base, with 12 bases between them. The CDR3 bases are TGTGCCAGCAGCCCCCGACGGGGGTCCTACGAGCAGTACTTC. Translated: CASSPRRGSYEQYF.

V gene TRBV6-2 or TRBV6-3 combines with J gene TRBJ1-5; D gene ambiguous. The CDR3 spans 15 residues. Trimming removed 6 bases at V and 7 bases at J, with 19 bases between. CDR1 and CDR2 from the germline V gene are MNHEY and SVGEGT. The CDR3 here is CASSLFLGRRQPQHF. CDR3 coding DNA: TGTGCCAGCAGCCTCTTCCTCGGCAGGCGCCAGCCCCAGCATTTT.

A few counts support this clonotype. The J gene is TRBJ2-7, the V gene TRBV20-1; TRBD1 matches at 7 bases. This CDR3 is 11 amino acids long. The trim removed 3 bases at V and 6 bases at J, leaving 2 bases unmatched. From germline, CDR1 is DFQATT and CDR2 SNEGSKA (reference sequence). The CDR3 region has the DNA TGCAGTGCTAGGGGACAGTTCGAGCAGTACTTC. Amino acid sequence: CSARGQFEQYF.

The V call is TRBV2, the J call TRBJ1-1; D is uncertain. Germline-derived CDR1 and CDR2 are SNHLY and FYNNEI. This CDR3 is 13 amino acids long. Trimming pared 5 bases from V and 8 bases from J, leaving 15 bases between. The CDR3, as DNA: TGTGCCAGCAGTCGCTTTAGGGAGGTCGAAGCTTTCTTT. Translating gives CASSRFREVEAFF.

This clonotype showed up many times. In DNA, the CDR3 is TGTGCCAGTAGTAGGCTAGCGGGAACAAGTGCAGATACGCAGTATTTT. This encodes CASSRLAGTSADTQYF. The rearrangement joins TRBV19 to TRBJ2-3; 9 bases map to TRBD2. The CDR3 length is 16 residues. Losses at the gene ends were 4 bases for V and 4 bases for J; bases not matched to a gene: 9. Germline CDR1 is LNHDA and CDR2 is SQIVND (reference sequence).

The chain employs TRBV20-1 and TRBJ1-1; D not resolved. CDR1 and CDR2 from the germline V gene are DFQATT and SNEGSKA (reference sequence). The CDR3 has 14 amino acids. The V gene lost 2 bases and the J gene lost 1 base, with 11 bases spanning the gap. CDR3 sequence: CSARREGANTEAFF. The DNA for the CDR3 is TGCAGTGCTAGAAGGGAGGGAGCGAACACTGAAGCTTTCTTT.

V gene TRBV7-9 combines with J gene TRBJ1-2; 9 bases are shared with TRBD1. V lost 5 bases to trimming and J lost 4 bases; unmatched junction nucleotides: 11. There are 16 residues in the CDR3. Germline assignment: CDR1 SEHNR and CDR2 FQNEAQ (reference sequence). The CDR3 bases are TGTGCCAGCAGCCAAACCCCGGGACAGGGCAGCTATGGCTACACCTTC. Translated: CASSQTPGQGSYGYTF.

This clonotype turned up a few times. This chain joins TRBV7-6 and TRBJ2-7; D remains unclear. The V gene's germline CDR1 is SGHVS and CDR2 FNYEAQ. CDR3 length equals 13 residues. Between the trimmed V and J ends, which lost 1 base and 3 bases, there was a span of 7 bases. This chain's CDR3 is CASSLGVGYEQYF. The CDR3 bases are TGTGCCAGCAGCTTAGGAGTCGGCTACGAGCAGTACTTC.

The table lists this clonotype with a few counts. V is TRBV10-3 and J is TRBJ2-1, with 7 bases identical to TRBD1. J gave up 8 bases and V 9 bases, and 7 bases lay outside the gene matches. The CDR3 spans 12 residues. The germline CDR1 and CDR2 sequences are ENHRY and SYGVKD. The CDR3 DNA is TGTGCCATGAGTTTACAGGGGTATGAGCAGTTCTTC. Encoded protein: CAMSLQGYEQFF.

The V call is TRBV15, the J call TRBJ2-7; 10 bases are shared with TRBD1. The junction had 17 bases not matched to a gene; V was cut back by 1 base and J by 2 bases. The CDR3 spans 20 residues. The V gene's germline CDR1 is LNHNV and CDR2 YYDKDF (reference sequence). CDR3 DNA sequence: TGTGCCACCAGCAGAGTAGCATTTGACAGGGGGCTATTTAACCCCTACGAGCAGTACTTC. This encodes CATSRVAFDRGLFNPYEQYF. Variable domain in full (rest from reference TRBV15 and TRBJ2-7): DAMVIQNPRYQVTQFGKPVTLSCSQTLNHNVMYWYQQKSSQAPKLLFHYYDKDFNNEADTPDNFQSRRPNTSFCFLDIRSPGLGDTAMYLCATSRVAFDRGLFNPYEQYFGPGTRLTVT.

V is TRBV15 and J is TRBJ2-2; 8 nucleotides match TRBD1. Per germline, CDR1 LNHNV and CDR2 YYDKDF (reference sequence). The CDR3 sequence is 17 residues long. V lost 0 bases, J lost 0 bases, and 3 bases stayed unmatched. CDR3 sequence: CATSRDWGQANTGELFF. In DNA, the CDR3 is TGTGCCACCAGCAGAGATTGGGGACAGGCGAACACCGGGGAGCTGTTTTTT.

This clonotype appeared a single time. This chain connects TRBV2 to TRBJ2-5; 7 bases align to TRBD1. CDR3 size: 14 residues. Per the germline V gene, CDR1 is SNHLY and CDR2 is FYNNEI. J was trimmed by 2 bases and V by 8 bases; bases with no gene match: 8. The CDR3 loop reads CASYPRGRQETQYF. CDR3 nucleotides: TGTGCCAGCTACCCTAGGGGGCGTCAAGAGACCCAGTACTTC.

The CDR3 region is CASSSETGGYNSPLHF. Here the CDR3 DNA reads TGTGCCAGCAGCTCAGAGACAGGGGGGTATAATTCACCCCTCCACTTT. This chain connects TRBV5-6 to TRBJ1-6; 9 bases line up with TRBD1. Germline V CDR1 and CDR2: SGHDT, YYEEEE. The CDR3 runs to 16 residues. Unmatched junction bases numbered 5, after V lost 3 bases and J lost 4 bases. Full variable domain (missing parts from reference TRBV5-6 and TRBJ1-6): DAGVTQSPTHLIKTRGQQVTLRCSPKSGHDTVSWYQQALGQGPQFIFQYYEEEERQRGNFPDRFSGHQFPNYSSELNVNALLLGDSALYLCASSSETGGYNSPLHFGNGTRLTVT.

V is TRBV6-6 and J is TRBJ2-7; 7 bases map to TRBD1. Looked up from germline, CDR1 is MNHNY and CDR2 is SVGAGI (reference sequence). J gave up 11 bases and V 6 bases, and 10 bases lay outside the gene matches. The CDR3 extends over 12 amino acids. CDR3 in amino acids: CASREGQVSEYF. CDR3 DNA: TGTGCCAGCAGGGAAGGACAGGTTTCGGAGTACTTC.

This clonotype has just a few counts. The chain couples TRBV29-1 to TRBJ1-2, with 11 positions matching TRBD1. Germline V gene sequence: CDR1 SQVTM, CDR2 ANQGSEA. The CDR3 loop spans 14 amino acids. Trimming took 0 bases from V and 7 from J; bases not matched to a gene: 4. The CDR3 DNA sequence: TGCAGCGTTGAAGATATCGGACAGGGGGCTGGCTACACCTTC. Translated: CSVEDIGQGAGYTF. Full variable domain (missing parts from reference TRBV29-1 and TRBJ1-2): SAVISQKPSRDICQRGTSLTIQCQVDSQVTMMFWYRQQPGQSLTLIATANQGSEATYESGFVIDKFPISRPNLTFSTLTVSNMSPEDSSIYLCSVEDIGQGAGYTFGSGTRLTVV.

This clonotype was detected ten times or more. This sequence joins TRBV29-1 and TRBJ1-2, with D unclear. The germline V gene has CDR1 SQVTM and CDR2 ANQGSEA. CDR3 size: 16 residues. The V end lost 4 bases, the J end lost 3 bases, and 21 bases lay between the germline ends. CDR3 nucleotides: TGCAGCGTTGCTCCCCCCTCGGCGCCATCGGACTATGGCTACACCTTC. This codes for CSVAPPSAPSDYGYTF.

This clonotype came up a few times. The CDR3 sequence is CASSETGANVLTF. DNA for the CDR3: TGTGCCAGCAGCGAAACTGGGGCCAACGTCCTGACTTTC. The J gene is TRBJ2-6, the V gene TRBV7-9, with D uncertain. Trimming took 5 bases from V and 2 from J, leaving 4 bases between them. Germline loops: CDR1 SEHNR, CDR2 FQNEAQ (reference sequence). This CDR3 contains 13 residues.

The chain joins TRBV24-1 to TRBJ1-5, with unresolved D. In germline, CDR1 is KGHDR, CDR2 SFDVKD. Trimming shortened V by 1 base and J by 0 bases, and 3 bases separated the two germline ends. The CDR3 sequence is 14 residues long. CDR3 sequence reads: CATSDLSSNQPQHF. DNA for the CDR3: TGTGCCACCAGTGATTTAAGTAGCAATCAGCCCCAGCATTTT.

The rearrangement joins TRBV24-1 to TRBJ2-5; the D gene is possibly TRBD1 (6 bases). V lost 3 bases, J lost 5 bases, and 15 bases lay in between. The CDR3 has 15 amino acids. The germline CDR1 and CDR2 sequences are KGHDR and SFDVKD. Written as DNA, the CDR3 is TGTGCCACCAGTGATCCATCACAGGGAAGGGAGACCCAGTACTTC. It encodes CATSDPSQGRETQYF.

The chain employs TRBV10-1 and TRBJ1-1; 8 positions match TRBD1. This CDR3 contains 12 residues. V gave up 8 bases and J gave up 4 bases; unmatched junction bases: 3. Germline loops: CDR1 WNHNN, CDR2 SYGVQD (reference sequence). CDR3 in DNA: TGCGCCAGCCACGACAGGGGCACTGAAGCTTTCTTT. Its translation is CASHDRGTEAFF.

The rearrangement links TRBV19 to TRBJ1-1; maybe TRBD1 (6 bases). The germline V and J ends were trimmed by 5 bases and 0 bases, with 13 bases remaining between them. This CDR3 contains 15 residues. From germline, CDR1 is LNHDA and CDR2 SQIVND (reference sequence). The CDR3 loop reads CASSSWTALNTEAFF. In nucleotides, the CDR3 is TGTGCCAGTAGTTCCTGGACAGCCTTGAACACTGAAGCTTTCTTT.